Listed here is a single TCR beta chain. This sample was taken from a study of OX40 agonist ivuxolimab in advanced cancers. Across the whole study: Males comprised 82.7% of the group, whose mean age was about 61 years (range 23 to 79).

Trimming cost V 3 bases and J 2 bases, with 12 bases left between them. The length of the CDR3 is 14 residues. The germline V gene encodes CDR1 SGHNT and CDR2 YYREEE (reference sequence). It was autoimmune disease history or systemic immunosuppression that excluded patients. Repertoires were generated with immunoSEQ multiplex PCR, while TCRdb's copy carries only in-frame clones and drops some. The top ten hold around 59% of the sample, which has tens of thousands of clones, around four fifths seen once. The sequences come from CD4+ or CD8+ T cells sorted from blood, collected in a trial of the OX40 agonist ivuxolimab. The genes are TRBV5-4 and TRBJ2-7; tentatively, D is TRBD1 (5 bases). The clonotype originates from an adult with an advanced solid tumor such as melanoma, head and neck, liver or kidney cancer. CDR3 region: CASSSSDSPYEQYF. CDR3 in DNA: TGTGCCAGCAGCTCCTCCGACAGTCCCTACGAGCAGTACTTC.